What follows is one TCR beta chain and its context. Its target antigen remains unknown. Base quality data are lacking; no much larger clone is found one base away. The CDR3 covers 13 residues, taking in both the cysteine and the phenylalanine. Only CDR3 DNA remains: 39 bases, in frame from the first base. The CDR1 and CDR2 encoded by the germline V gene (reference sequence) are MNHEY and SMNVEV. The V and J ends are trimmed by 6 bases and 1 base, leaving 9 bases between them. This sample was included in a study of cytomegalovirus exposure and HLA in healthy donors (dated 2017 in TCRdb). Regarding the research as a whole: An earlier analysis of some 550 of the donors reported more than 250 Gb of sequence data and 100 million to 130 million unique TCR beta sequences from about 200 million T cells. Roughly 310 gigabases of sequencing data and approximately 85 million unique TCR sequences were included in an early release covering roughly 700 HLA-typed donors. Of the approximately 400 genotyped donors, about 80% fell in the genetic ancestry cluster associated with self-reported Caucasian donors. The aim of the study was to test whether cataloging public T cell receptors could identify signatures of past pathogen exposure. Using immunosequencing, the study profiled T cell repertoires from 666 subjects and related those repertoires to cytomegalovirus serostatus. Along with the approximately 650-subject first cohort, a separate validation cohort of roughly 110 different subjects was used. To predict cytomegalovirus infection status, the study brought together high-throughput TCR immunosequencing, statistical association of individual TCRs with disease status, and machine learning. To study patterns of TCR occurrence, a later analysis re-analyzed previously published TCR beta repertoires from under 750 donors and added high-resolution HLA genotyping. Rather than drawing on any new phenotypic data, the later analysis identified candidate immune exposures from TCR beta sequences and the way those sequences occurred across donors. An earlier analysis of around 640 of the donors used high-throughput TCR beta sequencing to judge whether each TCR beta V gene segment behaved as functional or pseudogenic. Donor age, sex, ethnicity and CMV serostatus were compiled alongside the repertoire data. A later genetic analysis took genome-wide SNP genotypes for about three fifths of the roughly 670 donors and used that subset as a discovery cohort. Every discovery cohort repertoire had been produced on one sequencing platform. HLA typing covered class I and class II loci at four-digit resolution. Typing coverage differed by locus: A, B, C, DRB1 and DQB1 were typed in roughly 629-630 donors, DQA1 in about 550, DPA1 in approximately 600, and DPB1 in 450 to 490. Because of strong linkage in the cohort, roughly five DR-DQ haplotypes were treated as single units for association and clustering. On average, roughly 250,000 unique TCR beta nucleotide sequences were sequenced per donor among 300 to 500 genotyped donors of the cohort, with 15% to 20% of those sequences being non-productive. Study-wide findings and limitations: Some IMGT-functional V segments, including TRBV6-2 and TRBV6-3, could not be told apart with the 87-base-pair reads, so those segments were excluded. Three of the identified cytomegalovirus-associated TCR beta chains were confirmed in vitro to be specific for cytomegalovirus antigens. Because HLA typing was missing for some donors at each locus, association tests included only the typed subset. In a later analysis, the rate of TCR association differed among HLA loci, with DRB1 alleles having the most associated TCRs and HLA-C alleles having the fewest. A group of highly shared sequence variants was considered likely to be a technical artifact of the sequencing pipeline. Linkage disequilibrium might explain the correlated functional status among segregating V segments, but an unknown experimental factor could not be excluded. A later analysis found that HLA-associated TCR beta chains were more clonally expanded and had lower generation probabilities than equally common non-associated chains. Specific HLA alleles were associated with roughly 16,000 TCR beta sequences at a false discovery rate of 0.05 in a later analysis. Sequencing depth was assumed to be roughly uniform across donors in the presence/absence analyses, though that assumption may not hold. CMV serostatus was the only immune exposure information available for the cohort. In both the original and validation cohorts, the classifier was reported to diagnose cytomegalovirus status with high specificity and sensitivity. The cohort was sequenced for TCR beta chains only, and without alpha or paired-chain data the features that could be detected were limited. A later genetic analysis associated a missense DCLRE1C variant with V-gene and J-gene trimming of TCR beta chains, and an independent cohort replicated the association. Because counts were too low, roughly 17 rarely observed V segments, including chromosome 9 orphons, were left out of the earlier analysis of some 600 of the donors. Across donors, most TCR sequences were observed very rarely, whereas some public TCRs were present in many individuals. An earlier analysis of 587 of the donors showed that most TCR beta V segments appeared in productive rearrangements either about 87% or about 30% of the time, which broadly matched IMGT annotations. A further reported finding was that TCR beta sequences accurately predicted the HLA-A and HLA-B alleles for most subjects in the first cohort. The study gave a list of over 150 TCR beta chains associated with cytomegalovirus. The authors suggested that the approach could potentially be generalized to other disease states and immunological phenotypes. In a later analysis, most CMV-associated TCR beta chains were found to appear HLA-restricted, with HLA associations seemingly driven largely by CMV exposure. In a later genetic analysis, fewer N-insertions in productive TCRs were reported among donors in an Asian-associated ancestry cluster than the approximately 630-donor mean. Assigning TCR associations to individual alleles was difficult when HLA alleles, especially DR and DQ, strongly co-occurred. According to a later analysis, parvovirus B19, influenza, CMV and Epstein-Barr virus appeared linked to several top co-occurrence clusters.

The method was the immunoSEQ multiplex PCR assay. The multiplex PCR relied on a mix of 60 forward primers for TCR Vbeta segments and 13 reverse primers for TCR Jbeta segments. Amplification of the CDR3 region of rearranged TCR beta genes was performed with a multiplex PCR assay on genomic DNA. The amplified TCR beta libraries were sequenced on the Illumina HiSeq System as 87-base-pair reads. From the authors' description of their analysis: A later analysis counted approximately 84 million unique TCR beta chains across the 690 or so repertoires, and 10 million to 11 million of these chains were shared by at least two donors. Raw reads were error-corrected and collapsed into unique sequences with a nearest-neighbor algorithm that merged closely related sequences to remove PCR and sequencing errors. V, D and J gene segments were assigned by aligning CDR3 sequences to IMGT reference sequences. Each retained sequence needed at least a six-nucleotide match to both a V gene segment and a J gene segment. Rearrangements were classified as productive when the CDR3 lacked stop codons and remained in frame with V and J, and all other rearrangements were classified as non-productive. CDR3 was defined according to IMGT convention as the region running from the second conserved V-encoded cysteine to the conserved J-encoded phenylalanine. Sequences without an unambiguous match to a single V gene segment were excluded from the earlier analysis of several hundred of the donors. An earlier analysis of some 500 of the donors classified V segments as functional when productive rearrangements were above 56.7% and as segregating when the standard deviation between donors was above 5%. A statistical classification framework was developed to diagnose cytomegalovirus status using the catalog of TCR beta chain sequences. A later analysis assigned V and J genes by comparing TCR nucleotide sequences with IMGT/GENE-DB human TR gene sequences. A later analysis assigned CDR3 sequences and most-parsimonious VDJ recombination scenarios with the TCRdist pipeline. In a later analysis, every TCR beta chain was defined by the combination of its CDR3 amino acid sequence and its V-gene family, and reads without a unique V-gene family were dropped. A later analysis removed roughly 590 highly shared, low-generation-probability nucleotide sequences to deal with suspected cross-contamination and a sequencing artifact. In a later analysis, a clonal expansion index for each public chain was calculated from normalized within-repertoire ranks of inferred template counts. A later analysis computed generation probabilities with a VDJ recombination model fitted to out-of-frame rearrangements, and checked the results against IGoR. Hypergeometric tests were used in a later analysis to score TCR-TCR, TCR-HLA and TCR-CMV co-occurrence, with a repertoire-size bias correction applied to the TCR pairs. False discovery rates were estimated in a later analysis by permuting HLA or CMV assignments 20 times. In a later analysis, co-occurring TCRs were grouped with DBSCAN, and TCRdist sequence similarity was added when clustering was performed within HLA-allele-positive subsets. For co-occurrence clustering, repertoires with fewer than 30,000 or more than 120,000 public chains were excluded, along with a handful of repertoires with anomalous nucleotide sharing. The clones in this table, taken by TCRdb from immuneACCESS, are in-frame only. Not every clone is retained; where verified, under half of the shortfall comes from an unresolved V gene, and the cause of the rest is unknown. D and trimming were read from the DNA, whereas the V and J calls and clone size are those reported in that table. Recorded for this sample are tens of thousands of clones; around 58% of them occurred a single time. The ten largest make up around 12% of the sample.

The cohort consisted of 666 healthy bone marrow donors. At the time of sampling, all cohort members were nominally healthy, though unrecorded immune exposures were likely present. The donor was CMV seropositive and belonged to the group of 250 to 300 seropositive cohort members. A peripheral blood sample was provided by each donor, and peripheral blood mononuclear cells were used for TCR beta sequencing. Genomic DNA was extracted from the blood cell samples with the Qiagen DNeasy Blood Extraction Kit. The rearrangement joined TRBV27 to TRBJ1-1; the D gene assignment is ambiguous. The sample was PBMCs. The sequence was obtained from a man between 60 and 70 years old in good health and CMV-seropositive. In nucleotides, the sequence is TGTGCCAGCAGACATCGGGAGAACACTGAAGCTTTCTTT. It is translated as CASRHRENTEAFF.